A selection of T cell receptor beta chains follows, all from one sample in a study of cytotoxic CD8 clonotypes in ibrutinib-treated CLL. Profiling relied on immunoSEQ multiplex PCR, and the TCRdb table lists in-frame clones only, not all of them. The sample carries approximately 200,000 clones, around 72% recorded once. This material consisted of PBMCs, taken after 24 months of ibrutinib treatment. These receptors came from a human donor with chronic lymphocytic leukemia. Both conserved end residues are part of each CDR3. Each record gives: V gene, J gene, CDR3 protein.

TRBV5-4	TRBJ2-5	CASSPWTSGDETQYF
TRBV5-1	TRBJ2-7	CASSESAGQGGFLEQYF
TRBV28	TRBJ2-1	CASSLRGSSYNEQFF
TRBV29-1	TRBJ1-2	CSADRAYGYTF
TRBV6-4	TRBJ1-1	CASSRTGDKAEAFF
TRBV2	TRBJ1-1	CAGTGNRGTEAFF
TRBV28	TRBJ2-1	CASERPSGREVRNEQFF
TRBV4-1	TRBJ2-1	CASSQDRGKGGNEQFF
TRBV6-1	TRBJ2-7	CASSSDRTVAYEQYF
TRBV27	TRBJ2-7	CASLGLQEGVGGLYEQYF
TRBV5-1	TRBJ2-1	CASSLAGGLDNEQFF
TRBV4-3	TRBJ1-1	CASSQDRGDSQAFF
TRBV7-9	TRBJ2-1	CAARASGNNEQFF
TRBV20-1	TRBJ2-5	CSALGPTFPYF
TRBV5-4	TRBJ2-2	CASSSLRGGRGGELFF
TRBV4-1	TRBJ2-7	CASSQEGGTSSYEQYF
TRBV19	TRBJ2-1	CASTRSAGGYNEQFF
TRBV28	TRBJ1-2	CASSFGRSNYGYTF
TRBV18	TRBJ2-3	CATAWTLSPTDTQYF
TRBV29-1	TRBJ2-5	CSVRNSLFETQYF
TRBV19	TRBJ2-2	CASRSQAGELFF
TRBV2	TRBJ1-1	CASSPQGIAWNTEAFF
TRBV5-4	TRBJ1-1	CASSLMSAAFF
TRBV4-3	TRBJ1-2	CASSQDQGDSRRGYTF
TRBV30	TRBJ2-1	CAWGLDYNEQFF
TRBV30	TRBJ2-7	CAWTKGREGPLDEQYF
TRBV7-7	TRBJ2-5	CASSSGQDGETQYF
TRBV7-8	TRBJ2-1	CASSQIYEQFF
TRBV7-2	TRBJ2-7	CASSFSTYEQYF
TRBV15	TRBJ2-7	CATSRVEASGRLNEQYF
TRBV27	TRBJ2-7	CASSLWVSGSQYF
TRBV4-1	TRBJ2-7	CASSHRIDSPYEQYF
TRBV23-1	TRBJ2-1	CASSIREYNEQFF
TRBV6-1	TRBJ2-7	CASSETGEGQYF
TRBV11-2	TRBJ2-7	CASSLVAGGAYEQYF
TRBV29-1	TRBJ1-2	CSVDSHRRQPNYGYTF
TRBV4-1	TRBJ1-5	CASSQVAAGSGYQPQHF
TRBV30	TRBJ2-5	CAYPSDSNQETQYF
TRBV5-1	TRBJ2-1	CASSSGTRSYNEQFF
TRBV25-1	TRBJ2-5	CASSEFGGRQETQYF
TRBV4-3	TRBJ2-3	CASSQDHGSSTDTQYF
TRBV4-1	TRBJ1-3	CASSQDFGTSGNTIYF
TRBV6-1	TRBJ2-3	CASSEYWPDTQYF
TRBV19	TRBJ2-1	CASSIGFKGNEQFF
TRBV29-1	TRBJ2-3	CSVSSGITDTQYF
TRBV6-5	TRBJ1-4	CASSVGLGEKLFF
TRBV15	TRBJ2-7	CATSGALAGAYEQYF
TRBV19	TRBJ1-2	CASSISGDVGYGYTF